One sample yielded the 29 T cell receptor beta chains listed below, sequenced in a study of T-cell reconstitution after alpha-beta-depleted transplantation in children. Preparation of the TCRbeta library used unique molecular identifiers. MiXCR was run by TCRdb on the PCR reads, yielding one entry per CDR3 protein. The table records just under 250,000 distinct CDR3 sequences, roughly 26% of them present only once. Sequencing used PBMCs, obtained before TCRalphabeta/CD19-depleted stem cell transplant. The receptors shown here come from a girl aged 2 to 9 with Fanconi anemia, due to receive a stem cell transplant.

V is TRBV4-2 and J is TRBJ1-2; TRBD1 is a possible D gene (6 bases). The V and J ends lost 4 bases and 6 bases respectively, with 18 bases between them. Germline CDR1 and CDR2: LGHNA and YNFKEQ. This CDR3 has 15 amino acids. This CDR3 is CASSLHTKQGDGYTF. Here the CDR3 DNA reads TGTGCCAGCAGCCTCCACACGAAACAGGGAGATGGCTACACCTTC.

The table lists this clonotype with many counts. The chain's CDR3 is CASRLTGLTDTQYF. The CDR3 DNA sequence: TGTGCCAGCAGGCTGACAGGCCTCACAGATACGCAGTATTTT. The chain is built from TRBV12-3 or TRBV12-4 and TRBJ2-3, with a possible D match to TRBD1 (6 bases). Deletions cut 6 bases from V and 2 bases from J, with 12 bases between. The CDR3 is 14 amino acids.

This clonotype has only a few counts. The chain joins TRBV20-1 to TRBJ2-7; maybe TRBD1 (5 bases). V was trimmed by 5 bases and J by 3 bases, leaving 14 bases between them. CDR1 is DFQATT, CDR2 SNEGSKA, per germline (reference sequence). CDR3 length: 13 amino acids. The CDR3 DNA sequence: TGCAGTGCTCCATCAGACAGAAGCTACGAGCAGTACTTC. Translated, it gives CSAPSDRSYEQYF.

This clonotype was picked up a small number of times. This sequence joins TRBV5-1 and TRBJ1-1, with D tentatively TRBD1 (6 bases). Germline V CDR1 and CDR2: SGHRS, YFSETQ. V was shortened by 0 bases and J by 4 bases, with 10 bases between the two germline ends. CDR3 length: 14 amino acids. The CDR3 here is CASSLEQGPTEAFF. DNA for the CDR3: TGCGCCAGCAGCTTGGAGCAGGGGCCCACTGAAGCTTTCTTT.

The chain is built from TRBV28 and TRBJ2-6; D is unresolved. The CDR3 length is 18 residues. V was trimmed by 1 base and J by 0 bases, leaving 13 bases between them. CDR1 is MDHEN and CDR2 is SYDVKM in the germline V gene. CDR3 nucleotides: TGTGCCAGCAGTTTATCGGAAGGATCCCTCTCTGGGGCCAACGTCCTGACTTTC. Amino acid sequence: CASSLSEGSLSGANVLTF.

The sample holds a few counts of this clonotype. The chain uses TRBV7-3 and TRBJ2-3, with D maybe TRBD2 (5 bases). The CDR3 has 14 residues. V lost 5 bases, J lost 0 bases, and 9 bases lay in between. Germline V gene sequence: CDR1 SGHTA, CDR2 FQGTGA. This CDR3 reads CASSRGYSTDTQYF. The DNA of the CDR3 is TGTGCCAGCAGCCGCGGGTATAGCACAGATACGCAGTATTTT.

The chain employs TRBV7-6 and TRBJ2-5, with 11 positions matching TRBD2. The trim removed 5 bases at V and 3 bases at J, leaving 11 bases unmatched. Germline V gene lookup returns CDR1 SGHVS and CDR2 FNYEAQ. The CDR3 sequence is 17 residues long. In nucleotides, the CDR3 is TGTGCCAGCAGCCTAAGAGCCGGGACTAGCGGTAAAGAGACCCAGTACTTC. Residues: CASSLRAGTSGKETQYF. The whole variable domain, remainder taken from reference TRBV7-6 and TRBJ2-5, is GAGVSQSPRYKVTKRGQDVALRCDPISGHVSLYWYRQALGQGPEFLTYFNYEAQQDKSGLPNDRFSAERPEGSISTLTIQRTEQRDSAMYRCASSLRAGTSGKETQYFGPGTRLLVL.

This clonotype was detected ten times or more. The rearrangement links TRBV7-2 to TRBJ2-7; the D gene is possibly TRBD1 (7 bases). Germline CDR1 is SGHTA and CDR2 is FQGNSA. Trimming left V 0 bases short and J 3 bases short, with 15 bases between. The CDR3 consists of 16 residues. The CDR3 nucleotides are TGTGCCAGCAGCTTAGCCCCTAGGGGGCGGGGCTACGAGCAGTACTTC. Its protein is CASSLAPRGRGYEQYF.

This clonotype showed up just a few times. This sequence joins TRBV2 and TRBJ2-1; no clear D gene. This CDR3 comprises 15 residues. Germline-derived CDR1 and CDR2 are SNHLY and FYNNEI. The V end lost 0 bases, the J end lost 3 bases, and 9 bases lay between the germline ends. The CDR3: CASSEAKLDYNEQFF. The CDR3 DNA is TGTGCCAGCAGTGAAGCAAAGCTAGACTACAATGAGCAGTTCTTC.

This clonotype has only a few counts. This chain joins TRBV29-1 and TRBJ1-1; TRBD1 aligns across 8 bases. Germline loops: CDR1 SQVTM, CDR2 ANQGSEA. CDR3 length: 12 amino acids. Losses at the gene ends were 7 bases for V and 7 bases for J; bases not matched to a gene: 8. CDR3 bases: TGCAGCGGTAGGACAGGGAACCATGAAGCTTTCTTT. Its protein product is CSGRTGNHEAFF.

This clonotype was detected ten times or more. This rearrangement joins TRBV7-2 to TRBJ2-3, with TRBD2 identical over 9 bases. Losses at the gene ends were 11 bases for V and 2 bases for J; bases not matched to a gene: 11. The CDR3 covers 15 residues. The germline V gene encodes CDR1 SGHTA and CDR2 FQGNSA. The CDR3: CAQHRGGRDTDTQYF. In nucleotides, the CDR3 is TGTGCCCAGCACCGGGGCGGGAGGGACACAGATACGCAGTATTTT.

V usage is TRBV20-1 and J usage is TRBJ2-1; 7 bases map to TRBD1. The germline gives CDR1 DFQATT, CDR2 SNEGSKA (reference sequence). The CDR3 covers 15 residues. V dropped 5 bases and J dropped 1; count of bases not matched to a gene: 8. DNA for the CDR3: TGCAGTGCTGCCCACAGGGGCATGTCCTACAATGAGCAGTTCTTC. Protein product: CSAAHRGMSYNEQFF.

This clonotype occurred many times. V and J are TRBV28 and TRBJ2-5; D not resolved. V was trimmed by 2 bases and J by 0 bases, leaving 4 bases between them. The CDR3 consists of 13 residues. Germline values: CDR1 MDHEN, CDR2 SYDVKM. DNA for the CDR3: TGTGCCAGCAGTTTACAGTACCAAGAGACCCAGTACTTC. The encoded protein is CASSLQYQETQYF.

This clonotype was picked up many times. J is TRBJ2-1 and V is TRBV12-3 or TRBV12-4, with no clear D. The CDR3 is made up of 12 amino acids. Trimming shortened V by 3 bases and J by 6 bases, and 6 bases separated the two germline ends. The CDR3: CASSLTFNEQFF. CDR3 nucleotides: TGTGCCAGCAGTTTGACTTTCAATGAGCAGTTCTTC.

This sequence joins TRBV29-1 and TRBJ2-3; maybe TRBD1 (6 bases). CDR1 and CDR2 (germline): SQVTM, ANQGSEA. The CDR3 sequence is 14 residues long. V shed 3 bases and J shed 3 bases, with 13 bases lying between them. CDR3 nucleotide sequence: TGCAGCGTTGATATCTCCACAGGGACAGATACGCAGTATTTT. Residues: CSVDISTGTDTQYF.

The chain links TRBV6-1 to TRBJ2-1, with D tentatively TRBD1 (5 bases). V lost 7 bases to trimming and J lost 4 bases, with 17 bases between them. This CDR3 is 15 amino acids long. Germline values: CDR1 MNHNS, CDR2 SASEGT. The CDR3 sequence is CASIKGPRLYNEQFF. CDR3 nucleotides: TGTGCCAGCATAAAGGGGCCTAGACTTTACAATGAGCAGTTCTTC.

The rearrangement joins TRBV28 to TRBJ2-7; 7 positions match TRBD2. Losses at the gene ends were 7 bases for V and 7 bases for J; bases not matched to a gene: 1. This CDR3 is 10 amino acids long. Germline CDR1 reads MDHEN; CDR2 reads SYDVKM. For the CDR3, the DNA is TGTGCCAGCACGGGGGGTGAGCAGTACTTC. Encoded protein: CASTGGEQYF.

The chain links TRBV20-1 to TRBJ2-7; D perhaps matches TRBD1 (6 bases). Germline V gene data show CDR1 as DFQATT and CDR2 as SNEGSKA (reference sequence). Between the trimmed V and J ends, which lost 0 bases and 2 bases, there was a span of 17 bases. This CDR3 contains 16 residues. CDR3 nucleotide sequence: TGCAGTGCTAGAGATCGGATGGGGGCTGTGGCCTACGAGCAGTACTTC. It specifies CSARDRMGAVAYEQYF.

Only a few counts were recorded for this clonotype. This chain joins TRBV20-1 and TRBJ1-1; D is unresolved. Germline loops: CDR1 DFQATT, CDR2 SNEGSKA (reference sequence). This CDR3 has 13 amino acids. The V and J ends lost 0 bases and 1 base respectively, with 6 bases between them. The CDR3 region is CSAREYPNTEAFF. DNA of the CDR3: TGCAGTGCTAGAGAGTACCCGAACACTGAAGCTTTCTTT.

This clonotype was seen repeatedly, ten times or more. The chain carries TRBV5-1 and TRBJ1-2; 10 nucleotides agree with TRBD1. Looked up from germline, CDR1 is SGHRS and CDR2 is YFSETQ. The CDR3 runs to 16 residues. The V segment lost 2 bases and the J segment 6 bases; nucleotides outside the gene matches: 10. The CDR3 coding sequence is TGCGCCAGCAGCTTCGTCGGGACAGGGGTAGAGGATGGCTACACCTTC. Its translation is CASSFVGTGVEDGYTF.

The chain joins TRBV12-3 or TRBV12-4 to TRBJ2-1; 9 positions agree with TRBD1. This CDR3 has 19 amino acids. V was clipped by 1 base and J by 0 bases; unmatched bases: 10. The CDR3, as DNA: TGTGCCAGCAGTTTAGTCCCGGGACAGGGAGCAAGCTCCTACAATGAGCAGTTCTTC. This encodes CASSLVPGQGASSYNEQFF.

Only a few counts were recorded for this clonotype. The CDR3 loop reads CSASQGYGANVLTF. The DNA of the CDR3 is TGCAGTGCTTCGCAGGGTTACGGGGCCAACGTCCTGACTTTC. The chain is built from TRBV20-1 and TRBJ2-6; maybe TRBD1 (5 bases). There are 14 residues in the CDR3. Germline V gene lookup returns CDR1 DFQATT and CDR2 SNEGSKA (reference sequence). Trimming pared 5 bases from V and 4 bases from J, leaving 12 bases between.

This clonotype has just a few counts. J is TRBJ2-2 and V is TRBV29-1, with 9 bases lining up with TRBD1. J was trimmed by 0 bases and V by 4 bases; bases with no gene match: 3. The CDR3 has 15 amino acids. Germline-derived CDR1 and CDR2 are SQVTM and ANQGSEA. In DNA, the CDR3 is TGCAGCGTTGGAAGACAGGGGGCGAACACCGGGGAGCTGTTTTTT. As protein: CSVGRQGANTGELFF.

This chain links TRBV5-1 with TRBJ2-7; D call uncertain. The CDR3 consists of 13 residues. V lost 4 bases and J lost 2, with 10 bases in between. Germline loops: CDR1 SGHRS, CDR2 YFSETQ. In DNA form, the CDR3 reads TGCGCCAGCAGCCCCGACTTTCCCTACGAGCAGTACTTC. Translation gives CASSPDFPYEQYF.

The table lists this clonotype with a few counts. The chain links TRBV29-1 to TRBJ2-5; a weak D match, TRBD2 (6 bases). The CDR3 is 14 amino acids. CDR1 SQVTM and CDR2 ANQGSEA come from the germline V gene. V was shortened by 3 bases and J by 5 bases, with 16 bases between the two germline ends. Written as DNA, the CDR3 is TGCAGCGTTGAGTACAGGTCAGGGAGGGAGACCCAGTACTTC. This translates into CSVEYRSGRETQYF.

V is TRBV5-1 and J is TRBJ2-7; possible D gene TRBD2, 7 bases. The CDR3 sequence is 13 residues long. The germline V and J ends were trimmed by 2 bases and 6 bases, with 12 bases remaining between them. Germline V gene sequence: CDR1 SGHRS, CDR2 YFSETQ. The CDR3 is CASSFRGAGEQYF. In DNA form, the CDR3 reads TGCGCCAGCAGCTTCCGGGGGGCCGGCGAGCAGTACTTC.

In its sample, this clonotype was seen a few times. This chain joins TRBV25-1 and TRBJ2-1; D is perhaps TRBD1 or TRBD2 (5 bases each). Germline-derived CDR1 and CDR2 are MGHDK and SYGVNS. The V gene lost 10 bases and the J gene lost 6 bases, with 16 bases spanning the gap. The CDR3 totals 13 residues. The CDR3 sequence: CATLEGFGNEQFF. The CDR3 bases are TGTGCCACCCTTGAGGGGTTTGGCAATGAGCAGTTCTTC.

This clonotype was detected a few times. The rearrangement joins TRBV29-1 to TRBJ2-1, with D possibly being TRBD1 (6 bases). Trimming took 6 bases from V and 7 from J, leaving 19 bases between them. The CDR3 contains 14 residues. Germline V gives CDR1 SQVTM, CDR2 ANQGSEA. CDR3 loop: CSVGNRVLGNEQFF. CDR3 sequence (DNA): TGCAGCGTAGGAAACAGGGTATTGGGTAATGAGCAGTTCTTC.

The sample holds many counts of this clonotype. In nucleotides, the CDR3 is TGTGCCAGCAGTTATCGACTAGCGGGGGGGTTAGATACGCAGTATTTT. Residues: CASSYRLAGGLDTQYF. This chain connects TRBV6-5 to TRBJ2-3; 14 bases match TRBD2. This CDR3 is 16 amino acids long. Per germline, CDR1 MNHEY and CDR2 SVGAGI. With 3 bases clipped from V and 5 bases from J, the junction kept 4 bases outside the gene matches.